This note documents a single TCR beta chain sequence. Antigen unknown. The sample is drawn from a study of PD-1 blockade in classical Hodgkin lymphoma. Study-level findings and limits: Exclusion covered patients beginning nivolumab under 1 year post-ASCT. Complete responders showed a baseline diversity that resembled the diversity of newly diagnosed patients.

Time point defined: cycle 4 day 1 (C4D1), after 6 weeks of nivolumab. With no exception, relapse followed autologous stem cell transplantation in all patients, and brentuximab vedotin exposure varied. Classification of best responses gave complete response, partial response or progressive disease. Clones were sequenced by immunoSEQ multiplex PCR, and TCRdb holds only the in-frame ones, with some missing. The sample holds about 110,000 clones, approximately 89% seen once. The source was peripheral blood mononuclear cells (PBMCs), collected before the fourth cycle of nivolumab. The source of this sequence is a human donor with classical Hodgkin lymphoma.

The CDR3 bases are TGTGCCAGCTCACTAAACCCGACTAGCTACGAGCAGTACTTC. Translation: CASSLNPTSYEQYF. The rearrangement links TRBV18 to TRBJ2-7, with a tentative D call TRBD2 (6 bases). V lost 4 bases to trimming and J lost 3 bases, with 13 bases between them. CDR3 length: 14 amino acids. CDR1 KGHSH and CDR2 LQKENI come from the germline V gene. Supplemented by reference TRBV18 and TRBJ2-7, the full variable domain reads NAGVMQNPRHLVRRRGQEARLRCSPMKGHSHVYWYRQLPEEGLKFMVYLQKENIIDESGMPKERFSAEFPKEGPSILRIQQVVRGDSAAYFCASSLNPTSYEQYFGPGTRLTVT.